Each of the 19 T cell receptor beta chains below was sequenced from the same sample in a study of cytomegalovirus exposure and HLA in healthy donors. The PCR ran on 60 Vbeta and 13 Jbeta primers. Method: immunoSEQ multiplex PCR; TCRdb's copy keeps in-frame clones and lacks some. The table records 90,000 to 120,000 clones, around three quarters of them present only once. The sample comprised PBMCs. The receptors come from a man aged 30 to 45 in good health and CMV-seronegative.

The chain carries TRBV29-1 and TRBJ2-5, with a weak D call TRBD2 (6 bases). V shed 3 bases and J shed 5 bases, with 16 bases lying between them. In germline, CDR1 is SQVTM, CDR2 ANQGSEA. The CDR3 spans 14 residues. The CDR3 DNA reads TGCAGCGTTGAGCCGGGAGTAGGTTCTGAGACCCAGTACTTC. It encodes CSVEPGVGSETQYF.

This clone has ten or more counts. This rearrangement joins TRBV28 to TRBJ1-4; 9 bases line up with TRBD1. Germline V gives CDR1 MDHEN, CDR2 SYDVKM. The trim removed 7 bases at V and 7 bases at J, leaving 4 bases unmatched. CDR3 size: 13 residues. Here the CDR3 DNA reads TGTGCCAGCAAAGACAGGGGGACTGAAAAACTGTTTTTT. This codes for CASKDRGTEKLFF.

V gene TRBV4-1 combines with J gene TRBJ2-2; D may be TRBD1 (6 bases). V lost 1 base and J 16 bases, leaving 19 bases between the germline ends. Per the germline V gene, CDR1 is MGHRA and CDR2 is YSYEKL. CDR3 size: 14 residues. The CDR3 protein is CASSQVVGAKFSFF. The CDR3, as DNA: TGCGCCAGCAGCCAAGTTGTGGGGGCAAAATTCTCGTTTTTT.

The CDR3: CSVEDRAISYEQYF. For the CDR3, the DNA is TGCAGCGTTGAGGACAGAGCCATTTCCTACGAGCAGTACTTC. This sequence joins TRBV29-1 and TRBJ2-7, with D possibly being TRBD1 (6 bases). The V end lost 3 bases, the J end lost 1 base, and 13 bases lay between the germline ends. This CDR3 is built from 14 residues. Germline V gene lookup returns CDR1 SQVTM and CDR2 ANQGSEA.

The rearrangement joins TRBV2 to TRBJ2-1; 9 positions match TRBD2. The V and J ends lost 4 bases and 12 bases, in that order; junction bases with no gene match: 16. This CDR3 comprises 16 residues. Germline V gene lookup returns CDR1 SNHLY and CDR2 FYNNEI. DNA of the CDR3: TGTGCCAGCAGTGGAGGTCACCCGACTAGCGGATTCCGGCAGTTCTTC. It yields the protein CASSGGHPTSGFRQFF.

The rearrangement links TRBV10-1 to TRBJ2-5, with 8 bases that match TRBD2. The CDR3 has 13 amino acids. J was trimmed by 1 base and V by 6 bases; bases with no gene match: 1. The germline V gene has CDR1 WNHNN and CDR2 SYGVQD (reference sequence). The CDR3 sequence is CASSGLAQETQYF. The CDR3, as DNA: TGCGCCAGCAGCGGACTAGCCCAAGAGACCCAGTACTTC.

This clone was seen once. The chain employs TRBV19 and TRBJ1-1, with TRBD1 as a possible D gene (5 bases). The V and J ends lost 8 bases and 2 bases respectively, with 15 bases between them. Germline-derived CDR1 and CDR2 are LNHDA and SQIVND (reference sequence). The CDR3 has 14 amino acids. The CDR3 DNA reads TGTGCCAGTGGGAAACAGGCGCTCAACACTGAAGCTTTCTTT. It encodes CASGKQALNTEAFF.

This clone was observed a single time. The chain carries TRBV5-5 and TRBJ2-1; tentatively, D is TRBD1 (5 bases). Germline loops: CDR1 SGHKS, CDR2 YYEKEE (reference sequence). CDR3 length: 16 amino acids. Between the trimmed V and J ends, which lost 0 bases and 0 bases, there was a span of 10 bases. CDR3 bases: TGTGCCAGCAGCTTGGAAGGGGTGGGCTCCTACAATGAGCAGTTCTTC. This encodes CASSLEGVGSYNEQFF.

The chain uses TRBV4-2 and TRBJ2-1; 14 bases line up with TRBD2. Trimming took 4 bases from V and 6 from J; bases not matched to a gene: 5. Germline values: CDR1 LGHNA, CDR2 YNFKEQ. CDR3 length equals 16 residues. Here the CDR3 reads CASSLGTSGSTNEQFF. The CDR3 DNA reads TGTGCCAGCAGCCTTGGGACTAGCGGGAGTACCAATGAGCAGTTCTTC.

This clone was counted a single time. CDR3 DNA: TGTGCCAGCAATTTACAGGCCAGTCAGCCCCAGCATTTT. Residues: CASNLQASQPQHF. V usage is TRBV2 and J usage is TRBJ1-5; a possible D gene is TRBD1 (5 bases). CDR3 length equals 13 residues. Trimming shortened V by 7 bases and J by 6 bases, and 13 bases separated the two germline ends. CDR1 and CDR2 from the germline V gene are SNHLY and FYNNEI.

The rearrangement joins TRBV19 to TRBJ2-1; 12 positions agree with TRBD2. This CDR3 is built from 15 residues. V dropped 5 bases and J dropped 9; count of bases not matched to a gene: 8. Germline V gives CDR1 LNHDA, CDR2 SQIVND (reference sequence). This chain's CDR3 is CASSPSSGGAREQFF. CDR3 DNA sequence: TGTGCCAGTAGTCCTTCTAGCGGGGGGGCGCGTGAGCAGTTCTTC.

The rearrangement links TRBV7-9 to TRBJ1-1, with TRBD1 identical over 11 bases. This CDR3 spans 17 amino acids. With 1 base clipped from V and 3 bases from J, the junction kept 7 bases outside the gene matches. Germline V lookup: CDR1 SEHNR, CDR2 FQNEAQ (reference sequence). This CDR3 reads CASSLVRRGQGDTEAFF. The CDR3 DNA follows: TGTGCCAGCAGCTTAGTTCGAAGGGGACAGGGGGACACTGAAGCTTTCTTT.

The chain joins TRBV6-1 to TRBJ1-2; D not resolved. Germline assignment: CDR1 MNHNS and CDR2 SASEGT. This CDR3 comprises 11 residues. V was cut by 5 bases and J by 8 bases, with 9 bases left in between. Written as DNA, the CDR3 is TGTGCCAGCAGTTACAGAACGGGCTACACCTTC. This gives the protein CASSYRTGYTF.

As DNA, the CDR3 is TGTGCCGGCACCTCAGGTCACCAAGAGACCCAGTACTTC. The encoded protein is CAGTSGHQETQYF. This rearrangement joins TRBV27 to TRBJ2-5; no definite D call. Germline values: CDR1 MNHEY, CDR2 SMNVEV (reference sequence). This CDR3 spans 13 amino acids. Trimming left V 11 bases short and J 0 bases short, with 13 bases between.

The chain has TRBV29-1 and TRBJ2-7, with 11 positions matching TRBD1. Per germline, CDR1 SQVTM and CDR2 ANQGSEA. The CDR3 consists of 13 residues. V dropped 6 bases and J dropped 4; count of bases not matched to a gene: 5. The CDR3 loop reads CSVCRDRGYEQYF. The CDR3 coding sequence is TGCAGCGTATGCCGGGACAGGGGGTACGAGCAGTACTTC.

This chain links TRBV4-1 with TRBJ1-2; D uncertain. CDR3 length: 15 amino acids. Germline V CDR1 and CDR2: MGHRA, YSYEKL. V was trimmed by 1 base and J by 2 bases, leaving 11 bases between them. This chain's CDR3 is CASSQVSGSNYGYTF. The CDR3 bases are TGCGCCAGCAGCCAAGTCTCCGGGAGCAACTATGGCTACACCTTC.

The V gene is TRBV11-2, the J gene TRBJ2-7; the match to TRBD1 covers 8 bases. This CDR3 spans 15 amino acids. The V and J ends lost 2 bases and 0 bases, in that order; junction bases with no gene match: 3. Per germline, CDR1 SGHAT and CDR2 FQNNGV. For the CDR3, the DNA is TGTGCCAGCAGCTTATCCAGGGGGCTCTCCTACGAGCAGTACTTC. As protein: CASSLSRGLSYEQYF.

J is TRBJ1-1 and V is TRBV7-3; 8 nucleotides agree with TRBD1. This CDR3 is built from 14 residues. The germline CDR1 and CDR2 sequences are SGHTA and FQGTGA. Trimming cost V 5 bases and J 5 bases; bases outside gene matches: 7. The CDR3 bases are TGTGCCAGCAGCCCAGGACAGGGTAGAACTGAAGCTTTCTTT. This codes for CASSPGQGRTEAFF.

The gene calls are TRBV4-1 and TRBJ1-2, with 8 positions matching TRBD1. This CDR3 has 15 residues. V trimming: 2 bases; J trimming: 4 bases; junction bases outside the gene matches: 6. Germline values: CDR1 MGHRA, CDR2 YSYEKL. In nucleotides, the CDR3 is TGCGCCAGCAGCCAACAGACAGGGGTTACCTATGGCTACACCTTC. Amino acid sequence: CASSQQTGVTYGYTF.